This T cell receptor beta chain was captured in a study of cytomegalovirus exposure and HLA in healthy donors (dated by TCRdb to 2015 to 2018). Background for the entire study: In an earlier analysis of roughly 500 of the donors, 276 Gb of sequence data and 90 million to 130 million unique TCR beta sequences from about 179 million T cells were reported. A later genetic analysis used genome-wide SNP genotypes for 398 of the 666 donors, treating that subset as a discovery cohort. Because of strong linkage in the cohort, roughly 5 DR-DQ haplotypes were treated as single units for association and clustering. Approximately 300 gigabases of sequencing data and around 90 million unique TCR sequences made up an early release that covered around 640 HLA-typed donors. The later analysis used no new phenotypic data to find candidate immune exposures, relying instead on TCR beta sequences and their occurrence across donors. The study aimed to test whether signatures of past pathogen exposure could be identified by cataloging public T cell receptors. An earlier analysis of approximately 500 of the donors applied high-throughput TCR beta sequencing to assess whether each TCR beta V gene segment acted as functional or pseudogenic. To predict cytomegalovirus infection status, the study combined high-throughput TCR immunosequencing, statistical association of individual TCRs with disease status, and machine learning. All discovery cohort repertoires had been generated using a single sequencing platform. The number of typed donors differed by locus: 629-630 for A, B, C, DRB1 and DQB1; approximately 520 for DQA1; some 610 for DPA1; and approximately 450 for DPB1. Along with the 666-subject first cohort, a separate validation cohort of over a hundred different subjects was used. The study profiled the T cell repertoires of hundreds of subjects by immunosequencing and related them to cytomegalovirus serostatus. Of the roughly 410 genotyped donors, 81% were placed in the genetic ancestry cluster associated with self-reported Caucasian donors. HLA typing included class I and class II loci at four-digit resolution. Alongside the repertoire data, information on donor age, sex, ethnicity and CMV serostatus was compiled. To study patterns of TCR occurrence, a later analysis re-analyzed previously published TCR beta repertoires from 550 to 800 donors and added high-resolution HLA genotyping. Among some 410 genotyped donors of the cohort, an average of about 220,000 unique TCR beta nucleotide sequences was sequenced per donor, of which about 20% were non-productive.

General conclusions and limits of the study: The classifier was reported to diagnose cytomegalovirus status with high specificity and sensitivity in both the original cohort and the validation cohort. Compared with equally common non-associated chains, HLA-associated TCR beta chains in a later analysis were more clonally expanded and had lower generation probabilities. For the cohort, immune exposure information was limited to CMV serostatus. Linkage disequilibrium might explain the correlated functional status among segregating V segments, but an unknown experimental factor could not be excluded. According to a later genetic analysis, donors in an Asian-associated ancestry cluster had fewer N-insertions in productive TCRs than the approximately 670-donor mean. Sequencing depth was assumed to be roughly uniform across donors in the presence/absence analyses, though that assumption may not hold. In a later analysis, about 16,000 TCR beta sequences were associated with specific HLA alleles at a false discovery rate of 0.05. In an earlier analysis of around 600 of the donors, most TCR beta V segments appeared in productive rearrangements about 87% or about 30% of the time, broadly matching IMGT annotations. When HLA alleles, especially DR and DQ, strongly co-occurred, attributing TCR associations to individual alleles was difficult. According to a later analysis, TCR association rates differed among HLA loci, with DRB1 alleles showing the most associated TCRs and HLA-C alleles showing the fewest. A further reported finding was that TCR beta sequences accurately predicted the HLA-A and HLA-B alleles for most subjects in the first cohort. A cluster of highly shared sequence variants was judged likely to be a technical artifact of the sequencing pipeline. According to a later analysis, most CMV-associated TCR beta chains appeared to be HLA-restricted, and the HLA associations seemed to be driven largely by CMV exposure. HLA typing was unavailable for some donors at each locus, so association tests used only the typed subset. Only TCR beta chains were sequenced in this cohort, and the absence of alpha or paired-chain data limited detectable features. In vitro tests confirmed that a few of the cytomegalovirus-associated TCR beta chains recognize cytomegalovirus antigens. Most TCR sequences were seen in very few donors, while some public TCRs were found in many individuals. Some IMGT-functional V segments, including TRBV6-2 and TRBV6-3, could not be told apart with the 87-base-pair reads, so those segments were excluded. It was suggested by the authors that the approach could potentially be generalized to other disease states and immunological phenotypes. Because counts were too low, about 15 rarely observed V segments, including chromosome 9 orphons, were left out of the earlier analysis of a few hundred of the donors. In a later analysis, several top co-occurrence clusters were reported to appear linked to parvovirus B19, influenza, CMV and Epstein-Barr virus. An association between a missense DCLRE1C variant and V-gene and J-gene trimming of TCR beta chains was found in a later genetic analysis and replicated in an independent cohort. The study gave a list of about 160 TCR beta chains associated with cytomegalovirus.

The library was obtained by the immunoSEQ multiplex PCR assay. A mixture of 60 forward primers for TCR Vbeta segments and 13 reverse primers for TCR Jbeta segments was used in the multiplex PCR. A multiplex PCR assay on genomic DNA amplified the CDR3 region of rearranged TCR beta genes. On the Illumina HiSeq System, the amplified TCR beta libraries were sequenced as 87-base-pair reads. The authors' pipeline ran thus. A later analysis tallied roughly 80 million unique TCR beta chains across the 650 to 750 repertoires, and about 12 million of those chains were shared by two or more donors. Raw reads were error-corrected and collapsed into unique sequences by a nearest-neighbor algorithm in which closely related sequences were merged to remove PCR and sequencing errors. Alignment of CDR3 sequences to IMGT reference sequences was used to assign V, D and J gene segments. For a sequence to be retained, a match of at least six nucleotides to both a V gene segment and a J gene segment was required. Rearrangements were called productive when the CDR3 lacked stop codons and stayed in frame with V and J; all others were non-productive. CDR3 was defined according to IMGT convention as the region running from the second conserved V-encoded cysteine to the conserved J-encoded phenylalanine. In an earlier analysis of more than 550 of the donors, sequences lacking an unambiguous match to a single V gene segment were excluded. An earlier analysis of 500 to 600 of the donors classified V segments as functional when productive rearrangements were above 56.7% and as segregating when the standard deviation between donors was above 5%. A statistical classification framework was developed to diagnose cytomegalovirus status using the catalog of TCR beta chain sequences. In a later analysis, V and J genes were assigned by comparing TCR nucleotide sequences against IMGT/GENE-DB human TR gene sequences. In a later analysis, CDR3 sequences and most-parsimonious VDJ recombination scenarios were assigned using the TCRdist pipeline. In a later analysis, every TCR beta chain was defined by the combination of its CDR3 amino acid sequence and its V-gene family, and reads without a unique V-gene family were dropped. To address suspected cross-contamination and a sequencing artifact, a later analysis removed around 590 highly shared, low-generation-probability nucleotide sequences. A later analysis calculated a clonal expansion index for each public chain from normalized within-repertoire ranks of inferred template counts. A later analysis computed generation probabilities with a VDJ recombination model fitted to out-of-frame rearrangements, and checked the results against IGoR. A later analysis scored TCR-TCR, TCR-HLA and TCR-CMV co-occurrence with hypergeometric tests, applying a repertoire-size bias correction to TCR pairs. To estimate false discovery rates, a later analysis permuted the HLA or CMV assignments 20 times. In a later analysis, co-occurring TCRs were grouped using DBSCAN, and TCRdist sequence similarity was added for clustering within HLA-allele-positive subsets. Co-occurrence clustering excluded repertoires with fewer than 30,000 or more than 120,000 public chains, plus five with anomalous nucleotide sharing. The immuneACCESS repertoire file appears here via TCRdb, limited to in-frame rearrangements. These files lack a portion of the clones; in checked studies, under half of the deficit traces to unresolved V genes, and the cause of the others is not known. From that table come the V and J calls and clone size; the DNA was used to work out D and trimming. The sample includes roughly 100,000 clones, with 69% observed a single time. The ten largest clonotypes hold roughly 3.2% of the sample.

The cohort was made up of approximately 670 healthy bone marrow donors. At the time of sampling, all cohort members were nominally healthy, though unrecorded immune exposures were likely present. The donor was CMV seronegative and was included in the group of under 450 seronegative cohort members. A peripheral blood sample was provided by each donor, and peripheral blood mononuclear cells were used for TCR beta sequencing. The Qiagen DNeasy Blood Extraction Kit was used to extract genomic DNA from the blood cell samples. From its cysteine to its phenylalanine, the CDR3 spans 12 amino acids. Just the 36-base CDR3 DNA is kept, in frame starting at base 1. V is clipped by 0 bases and J by 6 bases, and the sequence between their germline boundaries is 6 bases long. The CDR1 and CDR2 encoded by the germline V gene are MNHEY and SVGAGI. This clone was picked up one time. The clone's antigen remains unknown. The input lacks base qualities; no much larger clone sits a single base away.

The rearrangement joined TRBV6-5 to TRBJ2-7; the D region possibly corresponds to TRBD2 (5 bases align). The sequence was collected from a man in his thirties or forties in good health and CMV-seronegative. Sequences were obtained from PBMCs. CDR3 loop: CASSYSTTEQYF. Read as DNA, the sequence is TGTGCCAGCAGTTACTCGACTACCGAGCAGTACTTC.